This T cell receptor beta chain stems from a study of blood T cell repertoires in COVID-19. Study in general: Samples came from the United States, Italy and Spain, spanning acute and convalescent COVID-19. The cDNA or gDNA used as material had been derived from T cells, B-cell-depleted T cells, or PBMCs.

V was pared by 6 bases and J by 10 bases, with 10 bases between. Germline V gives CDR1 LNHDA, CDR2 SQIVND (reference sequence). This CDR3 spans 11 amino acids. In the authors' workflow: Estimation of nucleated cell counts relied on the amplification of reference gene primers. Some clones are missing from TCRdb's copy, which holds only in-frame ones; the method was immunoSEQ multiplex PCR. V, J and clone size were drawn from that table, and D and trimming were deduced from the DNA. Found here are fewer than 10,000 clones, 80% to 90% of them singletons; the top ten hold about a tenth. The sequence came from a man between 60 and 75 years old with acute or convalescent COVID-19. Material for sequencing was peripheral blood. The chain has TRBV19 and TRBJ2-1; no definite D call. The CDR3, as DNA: TGTGCCAGTAGGGGCTTTGAGGAGCAGTTCTTC. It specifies CASRGFEEQFF. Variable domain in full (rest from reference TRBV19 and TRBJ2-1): DGGITQSPKYLFRKEGQNVTLSCEQNLNHDAMYWYRQDPGQGLRLIYYSQIVNDFQKGDIAEGYSVSREKKESFPLTVTSAQKNPTAFYLCASRGFEEQFFGPGTRLTVL.